This TCR beta chain was sequenced for a study of T cell changes during pregnancy in multiple sclerosis. Clones were sequenced by immunoSEQ multiplex PCR, and TCRdb holds only the in-frame ones, with some missing. The profile covers roughly 57,000 clones, with about 88% appearing a single time and around 2.3% taken by the ten largest. CDR3 length equals 13 residues. The V gene lost 4 bases and the J gene lost 5 bases, with 11 bases spanning the gap. Germline CDR1 GTSNPN, CDR2 SVGIG (reference sequence). The specimen comprised peripheral blood, sampled in the first trimester of pregnancy. The chain uses TRBV30 and TRBJ1-4; no clear D gene. This TCR derives from a female donor with multiple sclerosis, enrolled in a pregnancy study. This chain's CDR3 is CAWNPSGNEKLFF. The CDR3, as DNA: TGTGCCTGGAACCCTTCGGGAAATGAAAAACTGTTTTTT.